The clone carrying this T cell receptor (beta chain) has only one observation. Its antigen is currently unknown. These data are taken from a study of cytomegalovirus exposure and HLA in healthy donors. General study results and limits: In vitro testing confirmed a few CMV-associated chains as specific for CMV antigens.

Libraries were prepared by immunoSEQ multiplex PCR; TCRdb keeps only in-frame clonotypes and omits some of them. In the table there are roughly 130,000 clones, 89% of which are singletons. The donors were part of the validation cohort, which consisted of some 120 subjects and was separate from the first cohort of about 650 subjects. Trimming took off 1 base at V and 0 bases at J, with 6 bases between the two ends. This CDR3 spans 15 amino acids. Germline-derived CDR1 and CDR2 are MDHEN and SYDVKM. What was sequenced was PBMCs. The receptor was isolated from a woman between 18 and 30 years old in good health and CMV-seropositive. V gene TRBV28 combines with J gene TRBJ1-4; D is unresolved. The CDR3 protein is CASSLFGTTNEKLFF. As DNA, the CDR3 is TGTGCCAGCAGTTTATTCGGGACAACTAATGAAAAACTGTTTTTT. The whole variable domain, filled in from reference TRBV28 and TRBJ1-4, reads DVKVTQSSRYLVKRTGEKVFLECVQDMDHENMFWYRQDPGLGLRLIYFSYDVKMKEKGDIPEGYSVSREKKERFSLILESASTNQTSMYLCASSLFGTTNEKLFFGSGTQLSVL.